These 10 T cell receptor beta chains were sequenced from one sample in a study of blood T cell repertoires in COVID-19. Clones were sequenced by immunoSEQ multiplex PCR, and TCRdb holds only the in-frame ones, with some missing. Altogether roughly 160,000 clones are present, almost 85% being singletons, with the ten largest covering under 3.5%. The specimen sequenced was peripheral blood. These receptor sequences come from an elderly woman with COVID-19, enrolled during active disease.

The chain is built from TRBV4-1 and TRBJ2-3; D call uncertain. The CDR3 runs 16 residues. Per the germline V gene, CDR1 is MGHRA and CDR2 is YSYEKL. V lost 11 bases, J lost 0 bases, and 21 bases lay in between. CDR3 in DNA: TGCGCCGCAACCACTGAAGAAAAAGCCAGCACAGATACGCAGTATTTT. This translates into CAATTEEKASTDTQYF.

The V gene is TRBV5-1, the J gene TRBJ2-3, with D unclear. Per germline, CDR1 SGHRS and CDR2 YFSETQ. Trimming cost V 3 bases and J 5 bases, with 7 bases left between them. This CDR3 is built from 12 residues. CDR3 residues: CASSYSGDTQYF. The CDR3 coding sequence is TGCGCCAGCAGCTATTCGGGAGATACGCAGTATTTT.

CDR3 amino acids: CASSIMSVAASGGYTF. CDR3 DNA sequence: TGTGCCAGTAGTATAATGTCTGTGGCAGCCTCGGGGGGCTACACCTTC. The chain combines TRBV19 with TRBJ1-2; D is unresolved. This CDR3 is 16 amino acids long. Germline assignment: CDR1 LNHDA and CDR2 SQIVND (reference sequence). With 2 bases removed from V and 8 bases from J, the gap between germline ends came to 21 bases.

The rearrangement links TRBV19 to TRBJ1-3; 12 bases match TRBD1. The CDR3 contains 19 residues. After removal of 0 bases from V and 4 bases from J, the junction contained 10 bases not matched to a gene. Germline V gives CDR1 LNHDA, CDR2 SQIVND (reference sequence). The chain's CDR3 is CASSIDRPGQGAWGNTIYF. The CDR3 DNA sequence: TGTGCCAGTAGTATAGACCGGCCGGGACAGGGGGCGTGGGGAAACACCATATATTTT.

The chain couples TRBV12-5 to TRBJ2-7; TRBD1 aligns across 11 bases. With 1 base clipped from V and 2 bases from J, the junction kept 22 bases outside the gene matches. This CDR3 spans 22 amino acids. Germline CDR1 is LGHNT and CDR2 is FRNRAP. The DNA of the CDR3 is TGTGCTAGTGGTTTGGGAGGCCGGACAGGGGGCTGGGCGGCCCTCACGGCCTACGAGCAGTACTTC. It translates to CASGLGGRTGGWAALTAYEQYF.

The chain uses TRBV20-1 and TRBJ2-7; D remains ambiguous. CDR3 size: 11 residues. Trimming left V 4 bases short and J 3 bases short, with 7 bases between. CDR1 and CDR2 from the germline V gene are DFQATT and SNEGSKA (reference sequence). The CDR3 reads CSATGYYEQYF. Written as DNA, the CDR3 is TGCAGTGCTACAGGCTACTACGAGCAGTACTTC.

In regard to this clone: Mismatch with germline at one junction end may stem from a read error. The rearrangement uses TRBV6-5 and TRBJ2-7; 10 nucleotides agree with TRBD1. The CDR3 contains 15 residues. Germline V gene lookup returns CDR1 MNHEY and CDR2 SVGAGI. This CDR3 is CASRYSGQGGYEQYF. As DNA, the CDR3 is TGTGCCAGCAGGTACTCCGGACAGGGGGGCTACGAGCAGTACTTC.

This chain joins TRBV9 and TRBJ2-5; TRBD2 matches at 9 bases. Germline lookup yields CDR1 SGDLS and CDR2 YYNGEE. The length of the CDR3 is 17 residues. V was clipped by 1 base and J by 1 base; unmatched bases: 8. The CDR3 DNA sequence: TGTGCCAGCAGCGTATTAGGGGCGGGAGGGGGCCAAGAGACCCAGTACTTC. Its translation is CASSVLGAGGGQETQYF.

J is TRBJ2-2 and V is TRBV6-6; D gene unclear. The V and J ends lost 6 bases and 6 bases respectively, with 20 bases between them. CDR3 size: 16 residues. CDR1 MNHNY and CDR2 SVGAGI come from the germline V gene (reference sequence). The CDR3 reads CASRPMSPQGAGELFF. The DNA of the CDR3 is TGTGCCAGCAGGCCGATGAGCCCCCAAGGAGCCGGGGAGCTGTTTTTT.

This clone was found once. The V gene is TRBV24-1, the J gene TRBJ2-3; TRBD2 aligns across 12 bases. The germline V gene encodes CDR1 KGHDR and CDR2 SFDVKD. The CDR3 consists of 16 residues. After removal of 3 bases from V and 4 bases from J, the junction contained 4 bases not matched to a gene. CDR3 DNA sequence: TGTGCCACCAGTGATATCCTAGCGGGGGGGGCAGATACGCAGTATTTT. Residues: CATSDILAGGADTQYF.